This paragraph covers one TCR beta chain sequence. Which antigen it targets is not known. Per-nucleotide qualities are absent, and no much larger clonotype sits a single base away. The sample belongs to a study of regulatory T cells in long-lasting Graves disease listed by TCRdb under 2021. Study-level background: Persistent Graves' disease was defined as antithyroid drug treatment for over 5 years with persistently positive TSH receptor autoantibodies. The study was conducted in China and was registered as a clinical trial. A total of roughly 35 samples were covered by TCR sequencing, comprising some 13 persistent and around 20 newly diagnosed Graves' disease patients. Antithyroid drugs had been taken for approximately ten years on average by persistent Graves' disease patients in the clinical cohort. Persistent Graves' disease patients were compared with newly diagnosed Graves' disease patients by peripheral blood TCR sequencing and RNA sequencing.

According to the study, the label for this sample's time point signals: persistent/refractory GD, antithyroid drugs over 5 years with positive TRAb. For both TCR sequencing and RNA sequencing, RNA was extracted from PBMCs using TRIzol. Graves' disease was diagnosed according to American Thyroid Association guidelines. Patients for the study were recruited at an endocrinology department in Xi'an, China. Each patient gave about 9.1 milliliters of peripheral blood, collected in an EDTA anticoagulant tube. Ficoll Paque Plus density gradient separation was used to isolate PBMCs, and no additional T cell sorting was done. An Agilent 2100 Bioanalyzer and agarose gel were used to check RNA quality, while a NanoDrop 2000 measured RNA concentration. Library preparation employed multiplex PCR. The instrument was an Illumina HiSeq 4000. To build TCR beta libraries, CDR3 regions were amplified by Arm-PCR using iRepertoire HTBI primers. Before sequencing, the PCR products underwent gel purification. The authors' analysis ran thus. Gene usage analysis of CDR3 amino acid clonotypes relied on the 60 or so TRBV and 14 TRBJ segments identified across samples. COPE and FqMerger were used to merge the filtered high-quality paired reads into contigs. BLAST was used to align contigs to IMGT TRBV, TRBD and TRBJ reference genes, and CDR3 was defined according to IMGT. Any clonotype with a frequency above 0.1% was classified as a highly expanded clone. Shannon entropy served as the measure of repertoire diversity, while the Gini coefficient captured V-J evenness. A clonotype found in more than one individual was treated as public. Using fastp trimming at Q25 and MiXCR clonotype assembly, TCRdb reanalyzed the public sequencing data and kept in-frame beta chains. Each CDR3 protein appears once, grouped with its most common genes and DNA. The V and J calls, along with clone size, are taken from TCRdb and not from the paper's own processing. Across this sample there are 450,000 or so distinct CDR3 sequences, with 22% seen only once. About an eighth of the sample comes from the top ten.

The CDR3 holds 13 amino acids from the cysteine to the phenylalanine. The only DNA kept is the CDR3, 39 bases in frame from the first base. The CDR1 and CDR2 encoded by the germline V gene are SNHLY and FYNNEI. V and J are trimmed by 7 bases and 6 bases, and the gene matches miss 4 bases of the junction. Paper-wide results and their limitations: As a limitation, the authors acknowledged that the small sample size may reduce accuracy. TRBV28, TRBJ1-2 and TRBJ2-5 were preferentially used in persistent disease, while TRBV20-1 and TRBJ2-1 were favored in newly diagnosed disease. More public clonotypes were shared among persistent patients (around 2,600) than among newly diagnosed patients (roughly 1,000). Sequencing and analysis were restricted to the TCR beta chain. Compared with newly diagnosed patients, patients with persistent Graves' disease had lower TCR Shannon entropy and fewer highly expanded clones, which suggests clonal expansion. Because the primary lesion, thyroid tissue, could not be accessed, the study looked at peripheral blood alone.

The material sequenced was peripheral blood mononuclear cells (PBMCs), taken when the disease was refractory, from a patient treated with antithyroid drugs. The sequence joins TRBV2 to TRBJ2-7; the central 12 bases match TRBD2. This clonotype was sampled from a female donor with Graves disease. The CDR3 region: CASTLAGGSEQYF. The nucleotides read TGTGCCAGCACTCTAGCGGGAGGGAGCGAGCAGTACTTC.